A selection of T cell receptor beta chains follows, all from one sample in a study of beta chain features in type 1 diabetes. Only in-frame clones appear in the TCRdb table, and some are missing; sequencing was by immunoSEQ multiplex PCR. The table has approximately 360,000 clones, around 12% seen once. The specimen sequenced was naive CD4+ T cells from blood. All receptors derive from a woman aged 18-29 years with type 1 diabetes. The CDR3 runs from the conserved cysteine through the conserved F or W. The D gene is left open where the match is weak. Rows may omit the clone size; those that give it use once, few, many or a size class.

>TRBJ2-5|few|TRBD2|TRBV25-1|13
CASSLAGMETQYF
TGTGCCAGCAGCCTAGCGGGTATGGAGACCCAGTACTTC
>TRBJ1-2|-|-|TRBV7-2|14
CASSFIRANYGYTF
TGTGCCAGCAGCTTTATTCGGGCTAACTATGGCTACACCTTC
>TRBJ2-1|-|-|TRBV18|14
CASSPSSDYNEQFF
TGTGCCAGCTCACCATCCTCAGATTACAATGAGCAGTTCTTC
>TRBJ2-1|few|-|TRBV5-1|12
CASSRTDNEQFF
TGCGCCAGCAGCCGGACAGACAATGAGCAGTTCTTC
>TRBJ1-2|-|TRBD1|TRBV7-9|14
CASSSRQGAWGYTF
TGTGCCAGCAGCTCCCGACAGGGGGCGTGGGGCTACACCTTC
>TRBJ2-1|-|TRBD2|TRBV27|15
CASSLWSSGSYEQFF
TGTGCCAGCAGTTTGTGGTCTAGCGGGAGCTATGAGCAGTTCTTC
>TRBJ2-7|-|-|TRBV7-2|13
CASSSRHTYEQYF
TGTGCCAGCAGCTCCCGTCACACCTACGAGCAGTACTTC
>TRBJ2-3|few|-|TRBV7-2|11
CASSWGLMQYF
TGTGCCAGCAGCTGGGGACTTATGCAGTATTTT
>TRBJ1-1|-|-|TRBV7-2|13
CASSSQGGTEAFF
TGTGCCAGCAGCTCGCAGGGTGGGACTGAAGCTTTCTTT
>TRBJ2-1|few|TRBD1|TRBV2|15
CASSQDRVSYNEQFF
TGTGCCAGCAGTCAGGACAGGGTGTCCTACAATGAGCAGTTCTTC
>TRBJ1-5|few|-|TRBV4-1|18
CASSQKVVYPSVSQPQHF
TGCGCCAGCAGCCAAAAAGTGGTGTATCCGAGTGTGTCACAGCCCCAGCATTTT
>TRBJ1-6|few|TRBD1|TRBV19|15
CASSSRQGASSPLHF
TGTGCCAGTAGTTCCCGACAGGGTGCGAGTTCACCCCTCCACTTT
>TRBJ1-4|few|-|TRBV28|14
CASSFAGTNEKLFF
TGTGCCAGCAGTTTTGCCGGAACTAATGAAAAACTGTTTTTT
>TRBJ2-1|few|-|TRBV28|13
CASLRGSYNEQFF
TGTGCCTCACTCCGGGGGTCCTACAATGAGCAGTTCTTC
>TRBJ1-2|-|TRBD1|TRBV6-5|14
CASGWDRGRDGYTF
TGTGCCAGCGGTTGGGACAGGGGTAGGGATGGCTACACCTTC
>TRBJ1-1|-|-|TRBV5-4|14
CASRPREADTEAFF
TGTGCCAGCAGGCCCCGGGAGGCGGACACTGAAGCTTTCTTT
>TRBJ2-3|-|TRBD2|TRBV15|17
CATSRDPSGSPSDTQYF
TGTGCCACCAGCAGAGACCCAAGCGGGAGTCCGTCAGATACGCAGTATTTT
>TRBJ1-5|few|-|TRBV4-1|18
CASSLTGLRLKGNQPQHF
TGCGCCAGCAGCCTTACGGGTCTGAGGCTTAAGGGCAATCAGCCCCAGCATTTT
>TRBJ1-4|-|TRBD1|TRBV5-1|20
CASSPSRQGMVFPVNEKLFF
TGCGCCAGCAGCCCAAGCAGACAGGGAATGGTGTTTCCAGTTAATGAAAAACTGTTTTTT
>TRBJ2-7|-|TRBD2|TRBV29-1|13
CSAVLAGEREQYF
TGCAGCGCCGTCCTAGCGGGAGAGCGCGAGCAGTACTTC
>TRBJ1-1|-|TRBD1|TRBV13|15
CASSIYRDRGAEAFF
TGTGCCAGCAGCATTTACCGGGACAGGGGCGCTGAAGCTTTCTTT
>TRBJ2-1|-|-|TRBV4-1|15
CASSQPARGRNEQFF
TGCGCCAGCAGCCAACCCGCCAGGGGGAGGAATGAGCAGTTCTTC
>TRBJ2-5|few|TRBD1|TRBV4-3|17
CASSPHSRTGGAETQYF
TGCGCCAGCAGCCCCCACTCCCGGACAGGGGGCGCAGAGACCCAGTACTTC
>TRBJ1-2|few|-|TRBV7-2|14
CASSLVGAGSGYTF
TGTGCCAGCAGCTTAGTAGGGGCAGGGTCGGGCTACACCTTC
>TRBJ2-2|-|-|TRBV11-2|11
CASSFAGELFF
TGTGCCAGCAGCTTCGCGGGGGAGCTGTTTTTT
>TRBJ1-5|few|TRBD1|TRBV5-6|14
CASSLGQANQPQHF
TGTGCCAGCAGCCTAGGACAGGCTAATCAGCCCCAGCATTTT
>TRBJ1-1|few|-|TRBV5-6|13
CASSLLQTMEAFF
TGTGCCAGCAGCTTGTTACAGACTATGGAAGCTTTCTTT
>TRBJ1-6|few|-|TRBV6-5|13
CASYGRGGSPLHF
TGTGCCAGCTATGGGAGGGGAGGGTCACCCCTCCACTTT
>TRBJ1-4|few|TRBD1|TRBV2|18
CASSPGGQGAATNEKLFF
TGTGCCAGCTCACCGGGCGGGCAGGGGGCTGCAACTAATGAAAAACTGTTTTTT
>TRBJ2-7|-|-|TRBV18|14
CASSPPGLKGEQYF
TGTGCCAGCTCACCTCCGGGACTTAAGGGCGAGCAGTACTTC
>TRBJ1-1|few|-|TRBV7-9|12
CASSVNRVEAFF
TGTGCCAGCAGCGTCAACCGGGTTGAAGCTTTCTTT
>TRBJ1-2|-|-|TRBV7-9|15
CASSLVPSTGLGYTF
TGTGCCAGCAGCTTAGTTCCCTCGACAGGTCTTGGCTACACCTTC
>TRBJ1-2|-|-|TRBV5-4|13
CASSLDSSYGYTF
TGTGCCAGCAGCTTGGACAGCTCCTATGGCTACACCTTC
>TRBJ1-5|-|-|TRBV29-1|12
CSVRDTHQPQHF
TGCAGCGTCCGGGACACCCATCAGCCCCAGCATTTT
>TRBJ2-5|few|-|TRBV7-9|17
CASRPRPRGERKETQYF
TGTGCCAGCAGACCTCGACCCAGGGGGGAGAGAAAAGAGACCCAGTACTTC
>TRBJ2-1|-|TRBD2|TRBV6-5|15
CASSYLAGGIDEQFF
TGTGCCAGCAGTTACTTAGCGGGGGGTATCGATGAGCAGTTCTTC
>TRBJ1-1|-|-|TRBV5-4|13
CASSLEGATEAFF
TGTGCCAGCAGCTTGGAAGGGGCCACTGAAGCTTTCTTT
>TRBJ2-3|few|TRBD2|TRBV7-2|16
CASTGGTSGRVDTQYF
TGTGCCAGCACCGGCGGGACTAGCGGGAGAGTAGATACGCAGTATTTT
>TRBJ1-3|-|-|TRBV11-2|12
CASSLSREPALF
TGTGCCAGCAGCTTAAGCCGGGAACCAGCCCTCTTT
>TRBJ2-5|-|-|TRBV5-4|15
CASSLASDSQETQYF
TGTGCCAGCAGCTTGGCCTCGGACAGCCAAGAGACCCAGTACTTC
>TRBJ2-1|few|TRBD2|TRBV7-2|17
CASSLVGLAGTYNEQFF
TGTGCCAGCAGCTTAGTGGGCCTAGCGGGTACCTACAATGAGCAGTTCTTC
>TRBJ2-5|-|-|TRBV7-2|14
CASSSGQPGETQYF
TGTGCCAGCAGCTCCGGACAGCCGGGGGAGACCCAGTACTTC
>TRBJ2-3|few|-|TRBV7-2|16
CASSLYGGQRTDTQYF
TGTGCCAGCAGCTTATACGGGGGACAGCGCACAGATACGCAGTATTTT
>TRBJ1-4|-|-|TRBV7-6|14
CASSPGGDNEKLFF
TGTGCCAGCAGCCCCGGGGGAGATAATGAAAAACTGTTTTTT
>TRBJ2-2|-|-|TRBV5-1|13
CASSLGQAGELFF
TGCGCCAGCAGCTTGGGACAGGCCGGGGAGCTGTTTTTT
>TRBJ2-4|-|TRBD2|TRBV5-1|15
CASSGGLAGLNIQYF
TGCGCCAGCAGCGGGGGACTAGCGGGACTAAACATTCAGTACTTC
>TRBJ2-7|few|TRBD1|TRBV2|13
CASRGDSTYEQYF
TGTGCCAGCAGGGGGGACAGCACCTACGAGCAGTACTTC
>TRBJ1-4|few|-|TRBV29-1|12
CSVSGSNEKLFF
TGCAGCGTTTCAGGGTCTAATGAAAAACTGTTTTTT
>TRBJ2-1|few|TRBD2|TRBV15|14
CATDPEAGGRGKFF
TGTGCCACCGACCCGGAAGCGGGAGGGCGTGGGAAGTTCTTC
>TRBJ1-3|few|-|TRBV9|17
CASSSLAGEVSGNTIYF
TGTGCCAGCAGCTCCCTTGCGGGGGAGGTTTCTGGAAACACCATATATTTT
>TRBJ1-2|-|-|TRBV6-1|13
CASSVKEDYGYTF
TGTGCCAGCAGTGTTAAGGAGGACTATGGCTACACCTTC
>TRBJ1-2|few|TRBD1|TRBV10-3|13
CAISEGALGGYTF
TGTGCCATCAGCGAGGGGGCGCTGGGTGGCTACACCTTC
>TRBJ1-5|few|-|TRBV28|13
CASSGRENQPQHF
TGTGCCAGCAGTGGCAGGGAAAATCAGCCCCAGCATTTT
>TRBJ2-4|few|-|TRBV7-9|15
CASSLAATGENIQYF
TGTGCCAGCAGCTTAGCCGCGACGGGAGAGAACATTCAGTACTTC
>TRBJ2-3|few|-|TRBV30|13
CAWSVSGANTQYF
TGTGCCTGGAGTGTATCGGGAGCTAATACGCAGTATTTT